The source of this T cell receptor (beta chain) is a study of OX40 agonist ivuxolimab in advanced cancers. Concerning the study at large: Ivuxolimab was a fully human IgG2 agonistic monoclonal antibody targeting the costimulatory receptor OX40 (CD134). Of the approximately 50 dose-escalation patients, hepatocellular carcinoma was present in approximately 20, melanoma in around 15, renal cell carcinoma in 9 and head and neck cancer in 9. Intravenous ivuxolimab was administered to patients every 2 weeks at six dose levels: 0.01, 0.1, 0.3, 1.5, 3 and 10 mg/kg. Partial responses occurred in three dose-escalation patients: two with cutaneous melanoma and one with hepatocellular carcinoma. The monotherapy dose-escalation portion (N of about 57 patients) of the phase I ivuxolimab trial is reported in the paper. The purpose of peripheral TCRbeta sequencing was to test whether ivuxolimab changed TCR sequence diversity and led to clonal T-cell expansion. Prior anti-PD-1, anti-PD-L1 or anti-CTLA-4 therapy was permitted, and checkpoint inhibitors had been received by less than 45% of dose-escalation patients. A male proportion of about 79% and a mean age of around 60 years, ranging from about 23 to 90, were recorded for the dose-escalation cohort. The paper's findings and limits, for the study overall: Which antigens the clonally expanded peripheral T cells were specific for was not determined. Clonal expansion of both CD4+ and CD8+ blood T cells was observed from baseline to week 6 at doses 0.1 to 3.0 mg/kg. In partial responders in the 0.1-3.0 mg/kg groups, normalized peripheral clonal expansion was found to be among the lowest, especially among CD8+ T cells. After ivuxolimab, expanded clones were on average more numerous among CD8+ T cells than among CD4+ T cells. Low levels of normalized T-cell clonal expansion were also shown by some nonresponding patients.

On this clone itself: Its target antigen remains unknown. It has no much larger one-base neighbor in the sample; base qualities were not kept.

V is cut by 2 bases and J by 6 bases, and the space between the germline ends is 10 bases. Measured from the cysteine to the phenylalanine, the CDR3 is 13 residues long. The DNA shown is the 39-base CDR3, in frame from base 1. CDR1 and CDR2 are drawn from the germline V gene: MNHEY, SVGAGI. The trial excluded patients who had a history of autoimmune disease or were on systemic immunosuppression. Peripheral blood for TCR sequencing was collected from all dose cohorts at baseline, on cycle 4 day 1, and on cycle 7 day 1. The samples were drawn from a first-in-human, open-label, multicenter phase I dose-escalation trial of ivuxolimab. Adults with locally advanced or metastatic head and neck squamous cell, hepatocellular, melanoma or renal cell carcinoma were enrolled in the trial. CD4+ and CD8+ T cells were sorted separately from peripheral blood before TCR sequencing. Genomic DNA was isolated from the sorted cells so that the TCRbeta CDR3 region could be sequenced. TCRbeta CDR3 regions were sequenced using the immunoSEQ Assay. As stored in TCRdb, this immuneACCESS dataset retains in-frame rearrangements with V and J assigned. A fraction of the clones does not appear; measured against another copy, unresolved V genes explain less than half of the discrepancy, and the remainder lacks a known reason. The sample contains around 40,000 clones, over 75% of them found a single time. The ten largest clones represent over 20% of the sample.

Recombination connected TRBV6-5 to TRBJ1-2, with the D segment identity uncertain. The receptor comes from an adult with an advanced solid tumor such as melanoma, head and neck, liver or kidney cancer. Sequences were derived from CD4+ or CD8+ T cells sorted from blood, sampled in a trial of the OX40 agonist ivuxolimab. The DNA reads TGTGCCAGCAGTTACGGCGGCCGGGATGGCTACACCTTC. Protein translation: CASSYGGRDGYTF.